The 27 T cell receptor beta chains below come from one sample, sequenced in a study of T cells in localized non-small cell lung cancer. Profiling relied on immunoSEQ multiplex PCR, and the TCRdb table lists in-frame clones only, not all of them. The sample consists of approximately 10,000 clones, nearly 90% of them appearing once. The sample here was peripheral blood, taken before any cancer treatment. Source of these receptors: a female donor older than 55 with stage II squamous cell lung carcinoma.

The chain links TRBV21-1 to TRBJ1-1; the tabulated D call, TRBD1, remains unverified against the DNA. TRBV21-1 is a pseudogene segment. The CDR3 has 15 residues. This CDR3 reads CASSSRQPMNTEAFF. The CDR3, as DNA: TGTGCCAGCAGCTCGCGACAGCCAATGAACACTGAAGCTTTCTTT.

V usage is TRBV19 and J usage is TRBJ1-3, with D tentatively TRBD1 (5 bases). CDR3 size: 17 residues. The V end lost 3 bases, the J end lost 0 bases, and 15 bases lay between the germline ends. The germline V gene encodes CDR1 LNHDA and CDR2 SQIVND (reference sequence). The CDR3 nucleotides are TGTGCCAGTAGTATCGGGAGAGGGGATCTCTCTGGAAACACCATATATTTT. This translates into CASSIGRGDLSGNTIYF.

The chain combines TRBV6-4 with TRBJ2-3; TRBD2 is a possible D gene (6 bases). Deletions cut 5 bases from V and 5 bases from J, with 17 bases between. The CDR3 covers 15 residues. The germline V gene encodes CDR1 MRHNA and CDR2 SNTAGT. CDR3 loop: CASSPSGTFQDTQYF. Written as DNA, the CDR3 is TGTGCCAGCAGTCCCTCCGGGACTTTTCAAGATACGCAGTATTTT.

This rearrangement joins TRBV5-4 to TRBJ1-4, with D possibly matching TRBD1 (6 bases). Deletions cut 2 bases from V and 7 bases from J, with 12 bases between. This CDR3 region has 14 residues. The germline CDR1 and CDR2 sequences are SGHNT and YYREEE (reference sequence). DNA for the CDR3: TGTGCCAGCAGCTTCCGGACAGATTCTGAAAAACTGTTTTTT. Translation gives CASSFRTDSEKLFF.

DNA for the CDR3: TGCGCCAGCAGCTTGGCCGGGTTGAGCGGCTACACCTTC. Its protein product is CASSLAGLSGYTF. The rearrangement links TRBV5-1 to TRBJ1-2; D unclear. The germline V gene has CDR1 SGHRS and CDR2 YFSETQ. The CDR3 sequence is 13 residues long. Trimming took off 0 bases at V and 8 bases at J, with 11 bases between the two ends.

The chain combines TRBV28 with TRBJ2-5; possibly TRBD2 for D (5 bases). V was clipped by 4 bases and J by 5 bases, with 11 bases between them. The CDR3 totals 13 residues. The germline gives CDR1 MDHEN, CDR2 SYDVKM. The CDR3 spells CASSYGEWETQYF. For the CDR3, the DNA is TGTGCCAGCAGTTATGGGGAGTGGGAGACCCAGTACTTC.

The chain carries TRBV5-4 and TRBJ2-1; D remains unclear. Germline values: CDR1 SGHNT, CDR2 YYREEE (reference sequence). There are 13 residues in the CDR3. V shed 3 bases and J shed 4 bases, with 8 bases lying between them. CDR3 loop: CASSSTLYNEQFF. As DNA, the CDR3 is TGTGCCAGCAGCTCGACTTTATACAATGAGCAGTTCTTC.

The chain couples TRBV5-1 to TRBJ2-1; 9 nucleotides align to TRBD1. CDR3 length equals 14 residues. V lost 8 bases to trimming and J lost 6 bases; unmatched junction nucleotides: 9. Germline loops: CDR1 SGHRS, CDR2 YFSETQ. The chain's CDR3 is CASHGQGHSNEQFF. CDR3 nucleotides: TGCGCCAGTCATGGACAGGGGCATAGCAATGAGCAGTTCTTC. Drawing the rest from reference TRBV5-1 and TRBJ2-1, the complete variable domain is KAGVTQTPRYLIKTRGQQVTLSCSPISGHRSVSWYQQTPGQGLQFLFEYFSETQRNKGNFPGRFSGRQFSNSRSEMNVSTLELGDSALYLCASHGQGHSNEQFFGPGTRLTVL.

The chain combines TRBV10-1 with TRBJ2-1; D remains ambiguous. Germline-derived CDR1 and CDR2 are WNHNN and SYGVQD (reference sequence). This CDR3 has 12 amino acids. V lost 4 bases and J lost 4, with 5 bases in between. Here the CDR3 reads CASSAVYNEQFF. The CDR3 DNA is TGCGCCAGCAGTGCCGTATACAATGAGCAGTTCTTC.

The chain links TRBV6-5 to TRBJ1-1; a weak D match, TRBD1 (5 bases). The V end lost 0 bases, the J end lost 5 bases, and 7 bases lay between the germline ends. The CDR3 has 13 residues. The germline V gene has CDR1 MNHEY and CDR2 SVGAGI. The CDR3 sequence: CASSYSEGTEAFF. CDR3 DNA: TGTGCCAGCAGTTACTCGGAGGGGACTGAAGCTTTCTTT.

The chain links TRBV4-1 to TRBJ1-1; D is unresolved. The CDR3 has 13 amino acids. Deletions cut 3 bases from V and 4 bases from J, with 9 bases between. The V gene's germline CDR1 is MGHRA and CDR2 YSYEKL. This CDR3 is CASSHGGGTEAFF. CDR3 coding DNA: TGCGCCAGCAGCCACGGAGGTGGCACTGAAGCTTTCTTT.

This clone was picked up a small number of times. This chain connects TRBV10-3 to TRBJ2-7, with D perhaps assigned TRBD1 or TRBD2 (6 bases each). Trimming took 5 bases from V and 6 from J, leaving 8 bases between them. The CDR3 contains 11 residues. Germline V lookup: CDR1 ENHRY, CDR2 SYGVKD. CDR3 amino acids: CAISKGGEQYV. The CDR3 DNA is TGTGCCATCAGTAAGGGGGGCGAGCAGTACGTC.

V gene TRBV6-1 combines with J gene TRBJ1-5, with D possibly TRBD1 on 5 matching bases. This CDR3 spans 14 amino acids. Germline V gene lookup returns CDR1 MNHNS and CDR2 SASEGT. Trimming cost V 6 bases and J 7 bases, with 16 bases left between them. As DNA, the CDR3 is TGTGCCAGCAGCCTGACAGTTTCGGGGCAGCCCCAGCATTTT. It codes for CASSLTVSGQPQHF.

The rearrangement uses TRBV4-2 and TRBJ2-2, with 9 bases aligning to TRBD2. Germline V gene data show CDR1 as LGHNA and CDR2 as YNFKEQ. V lost 4 bases, J lost 2 bases, and 2 bases stayed unmatched. This CDR3 has 15 residues. CDR3 residues: CASSPGTSNTGELFF. In DNA, the CDR3 is TGTGCCAGCAGCCCTGGGACTAGCAACACCGGGGAGCTGTTTTTT.

The chain combines TRBV7-2 with TRBJ2-2; perhaps TRBD2 as D (6 bases). Looked up from germline, CDR1 is SGHTA and CDR2 is FQGNSA. The CDR3 is made up of 14 amino acids. Trimming took off 1 base at V and 6 bases at J, with 9 bases between the two ends. The CDR3, as DNA: TGTGCCAGCAGCTTAGTTGGAGGGGCCGGGGAGCTGTTTTTT. Translated: CASSLVGGAGELFF.

The chain joins TRBV6-1 to TRBJ1-2; 8 bases are a match to TRBD1. Trimming at V came to 5 bases and at J to 4 bases, leaving 9 bases not matched to a gene. The CDR3 sequence is 15 residues long. The V gene's germline CDR1 is MNHNS and CDR2 SASEGT. CDR3 sequence reads: CASSHGTGNSYGYTF. CDR3 nucleotide sequence: TGTGCCAGCAGTCACGGGACAGGTAATTCCTATGGCTACACCTTC.

The J gene is TRBJ1-6, the V gene TRBV28, with 8 bases identical to TRBD1. The J segment lost 9 bases and the V segment lost 2 bases, leaving 6 bases of the junction unmatched. Looked up from germline, CDR1 is MDHEN and CDR2 is SYDVKM. CDR3 size: 15 residues. The CDR3 DNA sequence: TGTGCCAGCAGTTTACAGGGGGCCGAGGGTTCACCCCTCCACTTT. It translates to CASSLQGAEGSPLHF.

The chain joins TRBV11-2 to TRBJ2-1; 8 nucleotides match TRBD2. From germline, CDR1 is SGHAT and CDR2 FQNNGV. V gave up 3 bases and J gave up 1 base; unmatched junction bases: 8. This CDR3 has 17 amino acids. CDR3 sequence: CASSFQLRGASYNEQFF. The CDR3 nucleotides are TGTGCCAGCAGCTTCCAGCTGCGGGGGGCTTCCTACAATGAGCAGTTCTTC. Filled out from reference TRBV11-2 and TRBJ2-1, the complete variable domain reads EAGVAQSPRYKIIEKRQSVAFWCNPISGHATLYWYQQILGQGPKLLIQFQNNGVVDDSQLPKDRFSAERLKGVDSTLKIQPAKLEDSAVYLCASSFQLRGASYNEQFFGPGTRLTVL.

The chain links TRBV4-1 to TRBJ1-5, with 7 bases identical to TRBD1. Germline lookup yields CDR1 MGHRA and CDR2 YSYEKL. CDR3 size: 16 residues. Trimming took 0 bases from V and 6 from J; bases not matched to a gene: 8. Written as DNA, the CDR3 is TGCGCCAGCAGCCAAGATAGGGGACAGCCTTTTCAGCCCCAGCATTTT. Its translation is CASSQDRGQPFQPQHF.

The V gene is TRBV19, the J gene TRBJ1-2; TRBD1 aligns across 7 bases. The CDR3 contains 14 residues. Germline V gene sequence: CDR1 LNHDA, CDR2 SQIVND (reference sequence). J was trimmed by 7 bases and V by 4 bases; bases with no gene match: 9. CDR3: CASSRTGARGGYTF. The CDR3 DNA is TGTGCCAGTAGTAGAACAGGGGCACGAGGTGGCTACACCTTC.

The chain carries TRBV9 and TRBJ2-1; D remains ambiguous. Trimming cost V 4 bases and J 8 bases, with 16 bases left between them. Germline CDR1 is SGDLS and CDR2 is YYNGEE. CDR3 length equals 14 residues. In DNA form, the CDR3 reads TGTGCCAGCAGCACGATGTCCCTTGGACATGAGCAGTTCTTC. It is translated as CASSTMSLGHEQFF.

This chain joins TRBV5-5 and TRBJ2-1; D might be TRBD1 or TRBD2, each matching 6 bases. V lost 0 bases, J lost 7 bases, and 17 bases lay in between. There are 16 residues in the CDR3. CDR1 is SGHKS and CDR2 is YYEKEE in the germline V gene (reference sequence). The CDR3 reads CASSLARGRVSNEQFF. The CDR3 DNA reads TGTGCCAGCAGCTTGGCCCGGGGGCGAGTATCGAATGAGCAGTTCTTC.

The chain combines TRBV19 with TRBJ2-2; D ambiguous. V was clipped by 3 bases and J by 10 bases, with 15 bases between them. The CDR3 has 14 amino acids. Germline V gene sequence: CDR1 LNHDA, CDR2 SQIVND (reference sequence). CDR3 coding DNA: TGTGCCAGTAGTATCAAGGCCTCTCCCCCGGAGCTGTTTTTT. This gives the protein CASSIKASPPELFF.

The chain combines TRBV7-8 with TRBJ2-1, with D perhaps TRBD1 (6 bases). V lost 1 base and J lost 9, with 13 bases in between. Germline lookup yields CDR1 SGHVS and CDR2 FQNEAQ. The CDR3 totals 14 residues. CDR3 bases: TGTGCCAGCAGCTTAGGGCAGGGGTCGATTGAGCAGTTCTTC. Translated, it gives CASSLGQGSIEQFF.

The genes are TRBV6-1 and TRBJ1-5; no firm D call. The CDR3 spans 14 residues. V was cut by 4 bases and J by 5 bases, with 12 bases left in between. CDR1 and CDR2 from the germline V gene are MNHNS and SASEGT. The CDR3 protein is CASSGQGFYQPQHF. The DNA of the CDR3 is TGTGCCAGCAGTGGCCAAGGCTTTTATCAGCCCCAGCATTTT.

This clone is a singleton in its sample. The gene calls are TRBV5-6 and TRBJ1-1; no definite D call. The CDR3 runs 14 residues. The germline CDR1 and CDR2 sequences are SGHDT and YYEEEE. V lost 2 bases and J 4 bases, leaving 12 bases between the germline ends. The CDR3 DNA reads as TGTGCCAGCAGCTTAAATGGTTTTGGCACTGAAGCTTTCTTT. Translating it yields CASSLNGFGTEAFF.

The rearrangement uses TRBV6-5 and TRBJ2-5; maybe TRBD2 (5 bases). Germline V gives CDR1 MNHEY, CDR2 SVGAGI. The CDR3 sequence is 11 residues long. Between the trimmed V and J ends, which lost 8 bases and 5 bases, there was a span of 9 bases. CDR3 region: CASALGETQYF. The CDR3 nucleotides read TGTGCCAGCGCACTAGGGGAGACCCAGTACTTC.